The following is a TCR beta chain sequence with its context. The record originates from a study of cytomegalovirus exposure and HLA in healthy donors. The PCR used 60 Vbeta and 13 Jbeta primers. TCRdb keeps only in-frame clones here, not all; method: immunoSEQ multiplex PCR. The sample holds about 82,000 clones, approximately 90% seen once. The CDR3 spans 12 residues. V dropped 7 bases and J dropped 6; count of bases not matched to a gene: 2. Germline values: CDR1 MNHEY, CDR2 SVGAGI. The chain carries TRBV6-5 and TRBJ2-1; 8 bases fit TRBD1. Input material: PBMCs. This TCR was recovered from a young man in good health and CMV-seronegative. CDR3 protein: CASNGQGNEQFF. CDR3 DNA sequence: TGTGCCAGCAACGGACAGGGCAATGAGCAGTTCTTC.